This TCR beta chain was recovered during a study of shared clonotypes between healthy human individuals. When replicate PCRs were run on sorted subsets, they used 200 to 250 ng DNA, some 29,000 T cell genomes. The data were produced by immunoSEQ multiplex PCR, yet TCRdb's version contains in-frame clones alone and is incomplete. The sample includes over 2,000,000 clones, around 93% of them seen just once. The V segment lost 3 bases and the J segment 2 bases; nucleotides outside the gene matches: 7. Germline V CDR1 and CDR2: MGHRA, YSYEKL. The CDR3 contains 16 residues. Terminally differentiated effector memory CD45RA+ cells were excluded from the naive CD8 cells, which were CD45RO-negative and positively selected for CCR7.

This chain uses TRBV4-1 with TRBJ2-7, with 10 bases matching TRBD1. Material for sequencing was naive CD8+ T cells from PBMCs. This TCR derives from a man between 18 and 35 years old in good health. Some clones in this sample may be carry-over from other donors' samples. CDR3 region: CASSHDPGQGTYEQYF. The CDR3 DNA is TGCGCCAGCAGCCATGACCCGGGACAGGGGACCTACGAGCAGTACTTC.